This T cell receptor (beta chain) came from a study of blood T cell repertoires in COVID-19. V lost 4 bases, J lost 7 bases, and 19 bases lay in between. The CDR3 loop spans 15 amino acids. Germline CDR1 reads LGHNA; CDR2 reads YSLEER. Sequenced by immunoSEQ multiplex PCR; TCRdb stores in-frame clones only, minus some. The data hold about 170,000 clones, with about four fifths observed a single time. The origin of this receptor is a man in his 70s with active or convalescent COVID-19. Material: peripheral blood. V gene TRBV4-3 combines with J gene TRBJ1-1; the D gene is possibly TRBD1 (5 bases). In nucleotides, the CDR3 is TGCGCCAGCAGCCTTGGACAATCTCGGCGCGATGAAGCTTTCTTT. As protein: CASSLGQSRRDEAFF.